This record looks at one T cell receptor beta chain sequence and its context. Its antigen is currently unknown. The data belong to a study of T-cell memory formation after mild COVID-19. A 5'RACE reaction primed in the constant segment made cDNA libraries of TCR alpha and TCR beta, and these carried sample barcodes and UMIs. One entry per CDR3 protein, called by TCRdb with MiXCR from the 5' RACE reads. The sample has about 400,000 distinct CDR3 sequences, 20% to 25% seen once; the top ten hold around 8.1%. Study-wide findings and caveats: Day 15 to 85 contracting clones showed balanced CD4/CD8; later expanders leaned CD4+.

Germline trimming cut 7 bases from V and 0 bases from J; bases unmatched to any gene: 8. Germline CDR1 and CDR2: MNHEY and SVGAGI. The CDR3 has 15 residues. This receptor was taken from an adult woman who had mild COVID-19 (a few samples of this study predate the infection). Cell type and time point are not known. The rearrangement uses TRBV6-5 and TRBJ1-1; 7 nucleotides align to TRBD1. Input material: PBMCs or a T cell subset sorted from them (not recorded which). CDR3 in DNA: TGTGCCAGCATGCCATCCAGGGGGGTGAACACTGAAGCTTTCTTT. As protein: CASMPSRGVNTEAFF.